This paragraph covers one TCR beta chain sequence. The antigen is unknown. Profiling relied on immunoSEQ multiplex PCR, and the TCRdb table lists in-frame clones only, not all of them. This repertoire shows some 13,000 clones, 74% found once; its top ten account for 13% to 15%. This specimen belongs to a study of tumor-infiltrating lymphocytes in localized non-small cell lung cancer. Study as a whole: From each patient, both tumor and uninvolved lung, non-adjacent to tumor, were sampled.

Whole-study results and caveats: IM1 and IM2 tumors showed no difference in T-cell fraction. Different pieces of the same tissue went to different assays, confounding technical variation with intratumor heterogeneity.

The sequence was obtained from a human donor with non-small cell lung cancer. Source material: uninvolved lung tissue not adjacent to the tumor.

The CDR3 bases are TGTGCCAGCAGTGTGTTAGGGCTGGCCTCCGGGACCCAGTACTTC. Translation: CASSVLGLASGTQYF. The chain is built from TRBV6-1 and TRBJ2-5, with D unresolved. The V gene lost 4 bases and the J gene lost 7 bases, with 19 bases spanning the gap. This CDR3 is built from 15 residues. CDR1 is MNHNS and CDR2 is SASEGT in the germline V gene.